This T cell receptor beta chain originates from a study of cytomegalovirus exposure and HLA in healthy donors. Study findings and constraints: There were 150 to 200 TCR beta chains listed as cytomegalovirus-associated. A few chains linked to CMV were shown in vitro to be specific for CMV antigens.

Assay: immunoSEQ multiplex PCR; the TCRdb copy retains only in-frame clones and omits some. The table has some 310,000 clones, around 90% seen once. Points on this clone: Its antigen is undetermined.

The sample comprised PBMCs. The sequence came from a man aged 25 to 45 in good health and CMV-seronegative.

As DNA, the CDR3 is TGTGCCAGCAGAAACGACAGGGATCGAGCTTTCTTT. Amino acids: CASRNDRDRAFF. The genes are TRBV6-5 and TRBJ1-1, with TRBD1 matching over 7 bases. The CDR3 length is 12 residues. Germline CDR1 MNHEY, CDR2 SVGAGI. The J segment lost 10 bases and the V segment lost 6 bases, leaving 8 bases of the junction unmatched.